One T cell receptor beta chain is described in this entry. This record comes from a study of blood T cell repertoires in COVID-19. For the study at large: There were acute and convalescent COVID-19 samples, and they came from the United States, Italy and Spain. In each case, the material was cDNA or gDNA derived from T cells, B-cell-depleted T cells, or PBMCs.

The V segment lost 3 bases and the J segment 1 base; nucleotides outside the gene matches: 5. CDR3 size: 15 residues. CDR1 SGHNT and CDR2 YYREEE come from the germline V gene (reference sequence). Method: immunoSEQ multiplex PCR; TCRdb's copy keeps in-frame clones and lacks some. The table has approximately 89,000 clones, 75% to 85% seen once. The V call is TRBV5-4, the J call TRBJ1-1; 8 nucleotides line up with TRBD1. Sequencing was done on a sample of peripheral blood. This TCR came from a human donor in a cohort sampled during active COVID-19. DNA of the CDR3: TGTGCCAGCAGCTCGGGTGACAGGGGGAACACTGAAGCTTTCTTT. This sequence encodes CASSSGDRGNTEAFF.